Listed here are 9 T cell receptor beta chains from one sample, sequenced in a study of shared clonotypes between healthy human individuals. The method was immunoSEQ multiplex PCR; TCRdb's version includes in-frame clones alone and lacks a portion of them. The sample includes more than 1.2 million clones, approximately 98.5% of them seen just once. Sequences were obtained from naive CD4+ T cells sorted from blood. As for subset: CD45RA+ positively selected. These receptor sequences come from a man aged 25-45 years in good health.

The rearrangement joins TRBV25-1 to TRBJ2-2, with D possibly TRBD2 on 6 matching bases. The V gene lost 2 bases and the J gene lost 0 bases, with 10 bases spanning the gap. Germline assignment: CDR1 MGHDK and CDR2 SYGVNS. The CDR3 totals 16 residues. DNA of the CDR3: TGTGCCAGCAGTGAACGTAGCGGTGCGAACACCGGGGAGCTGTTTTTT. Protein: CASSERSGANTGELFF.

This clone was detected only once. V and J are TRBV6-5 and TRBJ2-7, with no clear D. This CDR3 region has 12 residues. V was clipped by 6 bases and J by 3 bases, with 9 bases between them. CDR1 is MNHEY, CDR2 SVGAGI, per germline. The CDR3 protein is CASRNDFYEQYF. For the CDR3, the DNA is TGTGCCAGCAGGAATGATTTCTACGAGCAGTACTTC.

This clone was detected once. The identical CDR3 is also encoded by other nucleotide sequences in the sample. This chain's CDR3 is CASSLGGQETQYF. In DNA, the CDR3 is TGTGCCAGCAGCTTAGGGGGGCAAGAGACCCAGTACTTC. This chain joins TRBV7-2 and TRBJ2-5; D could derive from TRBD1 or TRBD2 (5 bases each). The V end lost 1 base, the J end lost 2 bases, and 5 bases lay between the germline ends. Germline V CDR1 and CDR2: SGHTA, FQGNSA. CDR3 size: 13 residues.

On this clone: Other DNA sequences within the sample encode an identical CDR3. This sequence joins TRBV28 and TRBJ1-1; the D gene is possibly TRBD1 (5 bases). V lost 2 bases to trimming and J lost 5 bases, with 6 bases between them. Germline assignment: CDR1 MDHEN and CDR2 SYDVKM. There are 12 residues in the CDR3. The CDR3 protein is CASSLQGTEAFF. CDR3 DNA sequence: TGTGCCAGCAGTTTACAGGGAACTGAAGCTTTCTTT.

A single count supports this clone. This chain joins TRBV9 and TRBJ1-3, with 8 bases aligning to TRBD1. V trimming: 5 bases; J trimming: 6 bases; junction bases outside the gene matches: 10. Germline V lookup: CDR1 SGDLS, CDR2 YYNGEE. The CDR3 totals 15 residues. The CDR3 nucleotides are TGTGCCAGCAGTGCTAGTGGGGACAGGACAAACACCATATATTTT. The encoded protein is CASSASGDRTNTIYF.

This chain connects TRBV19 to TRBJ2-3, with 13 bases lining up with TRBD2. V shed 5 bases, J shed 6 bases, and the junction held 2 bases outside the gene matches. The CDR3 totals 14 residues. In germline, CDR1 is LNHDA, CDR2 SQIVND (reference sequence). CDR3 protein: CASSALAGGDTQYF. CDR3 in DNA: TGTGCCAGTAGTGCACTAGCGGGAGGGGATACGCAGTATTTT.

Comments on this clone: This sample includes further DNA sequences coding for the same CDR3. V gene TRBV6-5 combines with J gene TRBJ1-5; D gene uncertain. The CDR3 is 13 residues long. V was pared by 2 bases and J by 4 bases, with 6 bases between. Per germline, CDR1 MNHEY and CDR2 SVGAGI. This CDR3 is CASSYRGNQPQHF. The CDR3 DNA is TGTGCCAGCAGTTACCGAGGTAATCAGCCCCAGCATTTT.

Note on this clone: Additional DNA sequences in this sample encode the identical CDR3. J is TRBJ1-3 and V is TRBV5-4, with D hard to call. The CDR3 is 15 amino acids. V lost 2 bases and J lost 0, with 9 bases in between. Germline CDR1 reads SGHNT; CDR2 reads YYREEE (reference sequence). CDR3 loop: CASSLGRSSGNTIYF. The CDR3, as DNA: TGTGCCAGCAGCTTAGGGAGAAGCTCTGGAAACACCATATATTTT.

The chain carries TRBV2 and TRBJ2-1, with D unresolved. Germline-derived CDR1 and CDR2 are SNHLY and FYNNEI. Trimming cost V 5 bases and J 8 bases, with 13 bases left between them. This CDR3 has 13 amino acids. CDR3 region: CASSLAEWDEQFF. The CDR3 nucleotides read TGTGCCAGCAGTTTGGCCGAATGGGATGAGCAGTTCTTC.